Described below is a single T cell receptor beta chain sequence and its context. This CDR3 region has 12 residues. V was cut by 6 bases and J by 11 bases, with 16 bases left in between. This specimen comes from a study of blood T cell repertoires in COVID-19. The data were produced by immunoSEQ multiplex PCR, yet TCRdb's version contains in-frame clones alone and is incomplete. Of under 200,000 clones listed, around nine tenths are singletons. The chain couples TRBV12-3 or TRBV12-4 to TRBJ1-1, with D perhaps matching TRBD1 (5 bases). This clonotype originated in a woman in her seventies with COVID-19, enrolled during active disease. The sample consisted of peripheral blood. CDR3 protein: CASSPRQFSAFF. In DNA, the CDR3 is TGTGCCAGCAGCCCCAGACAGTTTTCGGCTTTCTTT.